This TCR beta chain was obtained from a study of shared clonotypes between healthy human individuals. Whole-study results and caveats: Sample collection involved blood only; tissue repertoires are likely different.

The study drew all its donors from Caucasian adults living in Nashville, Tennessee. Tens of millions of PBMCs served as the genomic DNA source for unsorted samples. The trim removed 4 bases at V and 2 bases at J, leaving 9 bases unmatched. CDR1 SGDLS and CDR2 YYNGEE come from the germline V gene. The CDR3 extends over 15 amino acids. In regard to this clone: Its antigen is still unknown.

Per the study methods: ImmunoSEQ junction-only sequences lacked quality scores, so their filtering differed. Some clones are missing from TCRdb's copy, which holds only in-frame ones; the method was immunoSEQ multiplex PCR. V and J calls and clone size are those listed in that table; D and trimming were worked out from the DNA. The data contain hundreds of thousands of clones, roughly 72% of them singletons. Input material: PBMCs. The source is a woman in her 40s in good health. Some clones in this sample may be carry-over from other donors' samples. This chain connects TRBV9 to TRBJ2-7; 7 bases are shared with TRBD1. Here the CDR3 DNA reads TGTGCCAGCAGCCCGAGCCGGGACAGTCCCTACGAGCAGTACTTC. It specifies CASSPSRDSPYEQYF.